This passage covers 11 T cell receptor beta chains from one sample sequenced in a study of monozygotic twins with inflammatory bowel disease. Using the 5' RACE reads, TCRdb records one entry per CDR3 protein without DNA. This table lists more than 300,000 distinct CDR3 sequences. Sequencing input: blood. Receptors were obtained from a human donor with ulcerative colitis or Crohn's disease, or a healthy co-twin of an affected twin (not recorded which).

This chain links TRBV5-6 with TRBJ1-1; TCRdb's D call, TRBD1, is unchecked because there is no DNA. CDR1 SGHDT and CDR2 YYEEEE come from the germline V gene. The CDR3 length is 12 residues. CDR3 in amino acids: CASSRQRTEAFF.

The chain is built from TRBV12-3 or TRBV12-4 and TRBJ2-7. This CDR3 comprises 14 residues. CDR3 region: CASSPRQPTYEQYF.

Frequency places this clonotype as medium-sized. The chain has TRBV7-9 and TRBJ2-7; TCRdb lists TRBD1, though no DNA is available to test this call. The germline V gene encodes CDR1 SEHNR and CDR2 FQNEAQ (reference sequence). The CDR3 extends over 14 amino acids. The CDR3 loop is CASSYGTDSYEQYF.

The rearrangement uses TRBV20-1 and TRBJ1-4; TCRdb reports TRBD1, a call that lacks DNA to check it against. Germline CDR1 and CDR2: DFQATT and SNEGSKA (reference sequence). This CDR3 is 15 amino acids long. The CDR3 reads CSARGGQATNEKLFF.

V and J are TRBV4-1 and TRBJ2-3; checking the TCRdb D call of TRBD2 is not possible without DNA. Germline lookup yields CDR1 MGHRA and CDR2 YSYEKL. The CDR3 has 16 residues. The CDR3 sequence: CASSQDPGLGGDTQYF.

The V gene is TRBV4-3, the J gene TRBJ2-2; the TCRdb D gene call, TRBD1, has no DNA to confirm it. This CDR3 region has 17 residues. In germline, CDR1 is LGHNA, CDR2 YSLEER. CDR3 sequence reads: CASSQDFTGRNTGELFF.

The chain couples TRBV5-1 to TRBJ2-6. This CDR3 spans 16 amino acids. Germline V gives CDR1 SGHRS, CDR2 YFSETQ. The CDR3 spells CASSFPLARGANVLTF. Full variable domain (remainder filled in from reference TRBV5-1 and TRBJ2-6): KAGVTQTPRYLIKTRGQQVTLSCSPISGHRSVSWYQQTPGQGLQFLFEYFSETQRNKGNFPGRFSGRQFSNSRSEMNVSTLELGDSALYLCASSFPLARGANVLTFGAGSRLTVL.

J is TRBJ1-1 and V is TRBV7-6. CDR3 length equals 13 residues. Per germline, CDR1 SGHVS and CDR2 FNYEAQ. CDR3 sequence: CASSLRNEAEAFF.

This sequence joins TRBV5-1 and TRBJ2-2. CDR3 length: 13 amino acids. CDR1 is SGHRS and CDR2 is YFSETQ in the germline V gene. CDR3 loop: CASSLFPRGELFF.

CDR3 protein: CASSGRQGYDYNEQFF. This chain links TRBV9 with TRBJ2-1; TCRdb lists TRBD1, though no DNA is available to test this call. The CDR3 spans 16 residues. Germline V lookup: CDR1 SGDLS, CDR2 YYNGEE.

The V and J genes are TRBV6-2 or TRBV6-3 and TRBJ2-7; TCRdb gives TRBD1 as the D gene, but with no DNA this cannot be confirmed. Germline V gene data show CDR1 as MNHEY and CDR2 as SVGEGT. The CDR3 consists of 16 residues. The CDR3: CASSFIQGRLHYEQYF.